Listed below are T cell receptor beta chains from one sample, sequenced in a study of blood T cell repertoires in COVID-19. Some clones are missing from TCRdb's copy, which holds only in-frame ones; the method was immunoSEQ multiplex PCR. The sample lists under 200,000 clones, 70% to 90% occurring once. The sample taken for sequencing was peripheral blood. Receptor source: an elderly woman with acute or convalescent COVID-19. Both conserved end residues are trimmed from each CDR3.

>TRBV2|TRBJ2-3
ASSEIGGASGTDTQY
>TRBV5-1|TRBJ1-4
ASSQGQGVMKLF
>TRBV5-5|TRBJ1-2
ASSSGLNYGYT
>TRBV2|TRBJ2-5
ASSATGFGETQY
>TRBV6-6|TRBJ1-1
ASKRQGNTEAF
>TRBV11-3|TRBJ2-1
ASSGGPYNEQF
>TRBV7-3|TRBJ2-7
ASSPRRSRAGEQY
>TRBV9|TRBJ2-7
ASSVASSHGGDFYEQY
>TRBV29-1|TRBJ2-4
SALKGGAPQY
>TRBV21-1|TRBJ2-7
ASSKIPEGTSGYEQY
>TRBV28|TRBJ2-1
ASSSFEQF
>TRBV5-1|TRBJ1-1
ASSLFTGNTEAF
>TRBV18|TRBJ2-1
ASSLGTGEGEQF
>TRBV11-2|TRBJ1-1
ASSLPGYTEAF
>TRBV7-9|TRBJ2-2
ASSLPLARTGELF
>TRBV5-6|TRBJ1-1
ASSLDPQNTEAF
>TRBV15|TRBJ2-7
ATSRELGRTSYEQY
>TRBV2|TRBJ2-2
ASRVGTANTGELF
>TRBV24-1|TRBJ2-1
ATSDRGRLESYNEQF
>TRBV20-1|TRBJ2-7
SASSVGTSGGNYEQY
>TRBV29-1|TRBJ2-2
SVRGDRVATGELF
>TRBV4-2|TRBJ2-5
ASSQDLPAGGAYGSRETQY
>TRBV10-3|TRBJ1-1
AISAQTANTEAF
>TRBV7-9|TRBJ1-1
ASSLEVSGAF
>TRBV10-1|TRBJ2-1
ASSSGTGRGSEQF
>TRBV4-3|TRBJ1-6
ASSQMTPADSPLH
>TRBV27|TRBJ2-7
ASSVRTGWYEQY
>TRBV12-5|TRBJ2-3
ASGTLAQY
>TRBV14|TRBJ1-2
ASSQDSGTYGYT
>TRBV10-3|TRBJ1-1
AISPDSTEAF
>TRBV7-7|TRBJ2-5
ASSSAREPQETQY
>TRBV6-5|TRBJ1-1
ASRNQGQAF
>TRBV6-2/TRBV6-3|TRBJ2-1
ASSYLGQDLNEQF
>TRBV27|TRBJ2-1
ASSLGQGDGEQF
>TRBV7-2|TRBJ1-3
ASSLDHFSGNTIY
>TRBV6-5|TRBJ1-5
ASRTLDRDQPQH
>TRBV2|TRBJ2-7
ASSEAGGRGEQY
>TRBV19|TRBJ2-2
ASELDRFTGELF
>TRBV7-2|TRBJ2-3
ASSPVPDTQY
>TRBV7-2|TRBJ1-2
ASLGQRFYT
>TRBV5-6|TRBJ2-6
ASSLVGYGANVLT
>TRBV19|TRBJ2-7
ASSRTGRSYEQY
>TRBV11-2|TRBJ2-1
ASSWWGVAGANEQF
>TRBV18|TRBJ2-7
ASSWDRNSYEQY
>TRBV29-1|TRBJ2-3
SVIEREWATDTQY
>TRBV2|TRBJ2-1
ASSKTSGNNEQF
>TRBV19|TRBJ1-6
ASSIGWANSPLH
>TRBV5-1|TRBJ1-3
ASSFEGISGNTIY
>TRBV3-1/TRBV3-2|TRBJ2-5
ASSHQTGNQETQY
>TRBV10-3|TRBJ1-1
AISQGMNTEAF
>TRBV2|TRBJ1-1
ASSGDSGWGGAEAF
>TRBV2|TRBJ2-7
ASNRRGTGTSEQY